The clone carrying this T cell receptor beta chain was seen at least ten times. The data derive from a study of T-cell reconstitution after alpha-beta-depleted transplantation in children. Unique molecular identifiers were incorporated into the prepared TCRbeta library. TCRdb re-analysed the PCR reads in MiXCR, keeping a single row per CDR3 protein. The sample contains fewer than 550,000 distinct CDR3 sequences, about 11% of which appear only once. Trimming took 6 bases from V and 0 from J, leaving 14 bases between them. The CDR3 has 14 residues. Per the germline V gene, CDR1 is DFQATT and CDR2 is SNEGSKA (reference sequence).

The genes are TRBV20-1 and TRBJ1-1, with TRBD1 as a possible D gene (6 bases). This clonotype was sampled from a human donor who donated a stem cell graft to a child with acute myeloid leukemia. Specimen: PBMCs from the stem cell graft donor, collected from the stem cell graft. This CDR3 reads CSAYAGGMNTEAFF. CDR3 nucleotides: TGCAGTGCATATGCCGGGGGCATGAACACTGAAGCTTTCTTT.